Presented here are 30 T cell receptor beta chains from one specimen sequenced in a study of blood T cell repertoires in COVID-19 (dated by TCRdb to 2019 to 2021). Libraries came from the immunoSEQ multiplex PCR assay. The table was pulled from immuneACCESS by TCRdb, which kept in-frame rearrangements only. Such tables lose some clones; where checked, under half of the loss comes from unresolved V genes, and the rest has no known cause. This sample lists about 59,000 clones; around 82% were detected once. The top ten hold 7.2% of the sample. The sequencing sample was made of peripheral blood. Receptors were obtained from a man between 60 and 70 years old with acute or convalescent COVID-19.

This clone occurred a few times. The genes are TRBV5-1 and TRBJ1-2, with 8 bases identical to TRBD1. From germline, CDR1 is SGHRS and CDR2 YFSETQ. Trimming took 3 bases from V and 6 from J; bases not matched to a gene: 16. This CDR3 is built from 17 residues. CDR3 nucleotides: TGCGCCAGCAGCTCCCTGGCAGGGGGCATAGGAGCCCATGGCTACACCTTC. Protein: CASSSLAGGIGAHGYTF.

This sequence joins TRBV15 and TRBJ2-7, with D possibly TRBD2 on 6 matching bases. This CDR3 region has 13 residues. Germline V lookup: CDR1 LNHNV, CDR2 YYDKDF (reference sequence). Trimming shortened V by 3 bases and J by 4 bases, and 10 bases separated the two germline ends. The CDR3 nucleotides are TGTGCCACCAGCAGGAGGGCGGGGTACGAGCAGTACTTC. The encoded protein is CATSRRAGYEQYF.

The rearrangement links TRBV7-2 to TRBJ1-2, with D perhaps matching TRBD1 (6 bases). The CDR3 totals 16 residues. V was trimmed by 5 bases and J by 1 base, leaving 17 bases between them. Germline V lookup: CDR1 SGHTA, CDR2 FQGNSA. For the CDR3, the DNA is TGTGCCAGCAGCCTTCGCAGGGGCGAAGGTAACTATGGCTACACCTTC. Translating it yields CASSLRRGEGNYGYTF.

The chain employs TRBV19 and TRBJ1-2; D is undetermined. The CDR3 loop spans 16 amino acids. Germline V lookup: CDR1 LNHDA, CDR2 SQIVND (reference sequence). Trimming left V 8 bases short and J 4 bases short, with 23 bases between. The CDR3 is CASRWPWGGEGYGYTF. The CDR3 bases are TGTGCCAGTCGGTGGCCATGGGGAGGTGAGGGCTATGGCTACACCTTC.

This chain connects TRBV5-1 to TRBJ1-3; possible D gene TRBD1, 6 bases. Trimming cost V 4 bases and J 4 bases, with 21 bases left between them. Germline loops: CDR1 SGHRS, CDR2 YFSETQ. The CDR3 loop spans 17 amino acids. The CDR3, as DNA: TGCGCCAGCAGCCCCTTGGCGGACAGACGAAGAGGAAACACCATATATTTT. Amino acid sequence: CASSPLADRRRGNTIYF.

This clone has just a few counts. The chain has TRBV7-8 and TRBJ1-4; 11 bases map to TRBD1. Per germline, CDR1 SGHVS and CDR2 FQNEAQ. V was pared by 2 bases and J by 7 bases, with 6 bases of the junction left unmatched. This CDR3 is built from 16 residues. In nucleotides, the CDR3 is TGTGCCAGCAGCTTAAGGGACAGGGGGATTGGTGAAAAACTGTTTTTT. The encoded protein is CASSLRDRGIGEKLFF.

This CDR3 is CATSRTRTGELFF. CDR3 sequence (DNA): TGTGCCACCAGCAGAACTAGAACCGGGGAGCTGTTTTTT. The rearrangement links TRBV15 to TRBJ2-2, with a possible D match to TRBD2 (5 bases). From germline, CDR1 is LNHNV and CDR2 YYDKDF (reference sequence). V was trimmed by 2 bases and J by 5 bases, leaving 6 bases between them. CDR3 size: 13 residues. The full variable domain, completed using reference TRBV15 and TRBJ2-2, is DAMVIQNPRYQVTQFGKPVTLSCSQTLNHNVMYWYQQKSSQAPKLLFHYYDKDFNNEADTPDNFQSRRPNTSFCFLDIRSPGLGDTAMYLCATSRTRTGELFFGEGSRLTVL.

CDR3 DNA sequence: TGTGCCATCAGTGCAGGGTTAACATCCGAGCAGTACTTC. This sequence encodes CAISAGLTSEQYF. The chain links TRBV10-3 to TRBJ2-7; D is perhaps TRBD1 (5 bases). Germline CDR1 ENHRY, CDR2 SYGVKD. V was clipped by 4 bases and J by 6 bases, with 13 bases between them. The CDR3 runs 13 residues.

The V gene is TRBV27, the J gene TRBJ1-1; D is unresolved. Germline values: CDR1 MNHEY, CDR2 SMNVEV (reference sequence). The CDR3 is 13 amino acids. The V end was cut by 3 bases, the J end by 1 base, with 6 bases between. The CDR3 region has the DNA TGTGCCAGCAGTTTCACCGGGAACACTGAAGCTTTCTTT. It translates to CASSFTGNTEAFF.

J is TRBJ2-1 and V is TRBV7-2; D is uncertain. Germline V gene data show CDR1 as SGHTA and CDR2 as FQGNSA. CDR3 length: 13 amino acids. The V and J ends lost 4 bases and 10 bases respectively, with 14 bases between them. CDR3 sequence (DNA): TGTGCCAGCAGCTCCCGCGCTGGCGGCGAGCAGTTCTTC. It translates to CASSSRAGGEQFF. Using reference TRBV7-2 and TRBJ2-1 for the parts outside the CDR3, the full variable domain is GAGVSQSPSNKVTEKGKDVELRCDPISGHTALYWYRQSLGQGLEFLIYFQGNSAPDKSGLPSDRFSAERTGGSVSTLTIQRTQQEDSAVYLCASSSRAGGEQFFGPGTRLTVL.

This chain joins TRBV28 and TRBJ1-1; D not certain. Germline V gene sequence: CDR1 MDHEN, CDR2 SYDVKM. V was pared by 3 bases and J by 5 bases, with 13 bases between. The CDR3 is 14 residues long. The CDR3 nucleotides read TGTGCCAGCAGTTTGATGGCCCTGAGGACTGAAGCTTTCTTT. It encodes CASSLMALRTEAFF. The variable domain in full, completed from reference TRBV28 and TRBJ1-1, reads DVKVTQSSRYLVKRTGEKVFLECVQDMDHENMFWYRQDPGLGLRLIYFSYDVKMKEKGDIPEGYSVSREKKERFSLILESASTNQTSMYLCASSLMALRTEAFFGQGTRLTVV.

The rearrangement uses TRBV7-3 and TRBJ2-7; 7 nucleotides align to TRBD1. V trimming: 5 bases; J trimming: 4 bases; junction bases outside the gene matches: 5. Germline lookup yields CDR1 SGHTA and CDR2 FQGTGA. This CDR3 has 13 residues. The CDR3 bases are TGTGCCAGCAGCACAAACAGGGGTTACGAGCAGTACTTC. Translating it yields CASSTNRGYEQYF.

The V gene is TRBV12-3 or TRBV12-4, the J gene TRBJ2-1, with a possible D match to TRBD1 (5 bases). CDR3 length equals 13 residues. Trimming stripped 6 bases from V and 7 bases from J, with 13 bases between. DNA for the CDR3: TGTGCCAGCAGACCAGACAGCCGGAATGAGCAGTTCTTC. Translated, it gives CASRPDSRNEQFF.

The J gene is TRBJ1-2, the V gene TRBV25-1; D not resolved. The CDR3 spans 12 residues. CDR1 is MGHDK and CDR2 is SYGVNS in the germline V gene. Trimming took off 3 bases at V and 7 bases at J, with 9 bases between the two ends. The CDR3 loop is CASSEKGGGYTF. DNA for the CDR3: TGTGCCAGCAGTGAGAAGGGAGGTGGCTACACCTTC.

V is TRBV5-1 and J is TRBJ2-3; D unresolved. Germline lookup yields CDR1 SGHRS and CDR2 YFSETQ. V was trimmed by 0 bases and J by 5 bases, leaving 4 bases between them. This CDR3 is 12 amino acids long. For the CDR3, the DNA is TGCGCCAGCAGCTTGGCCTTAGATACGCAGTATTTT. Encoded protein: CASSLALDTQYF. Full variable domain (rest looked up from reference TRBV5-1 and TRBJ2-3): KAGVTQTPRYLIKTRGQQVTLSCSPISGHRSVSWYQQTPGQGLQFLFEYFSETQRNKGNFPGRFSGRQFSNSRSEMNVSTLELGDSALYLCASSLALDTQYFGPGTRLTVL.

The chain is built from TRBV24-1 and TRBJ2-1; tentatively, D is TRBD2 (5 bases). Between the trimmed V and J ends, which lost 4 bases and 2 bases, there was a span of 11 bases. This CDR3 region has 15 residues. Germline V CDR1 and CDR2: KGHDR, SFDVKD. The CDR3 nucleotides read TGTGCCACCAGTGAAGAGGGCCTCCCCTACAATGAGCAGTTCTTC. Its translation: CATSEEGLPYNEQFF.

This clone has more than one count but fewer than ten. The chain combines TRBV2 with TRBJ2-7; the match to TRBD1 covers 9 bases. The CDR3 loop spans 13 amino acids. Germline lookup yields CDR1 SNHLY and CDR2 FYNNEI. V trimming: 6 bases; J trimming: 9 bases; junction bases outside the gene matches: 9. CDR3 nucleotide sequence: TGTGCCAGCAGAGTCAACCGGGACAGGGCGCAGTACTTC. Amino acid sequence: CASRVNRDRAQYF.

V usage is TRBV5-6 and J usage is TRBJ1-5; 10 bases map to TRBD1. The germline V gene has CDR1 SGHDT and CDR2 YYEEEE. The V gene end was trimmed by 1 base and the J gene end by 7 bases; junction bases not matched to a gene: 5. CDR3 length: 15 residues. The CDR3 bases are TGTGCCAGCAGCTTGTTGGGGACAGGGGAACAGCCCCAGCATTTT. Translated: CASSLLGTGEQPQHF.

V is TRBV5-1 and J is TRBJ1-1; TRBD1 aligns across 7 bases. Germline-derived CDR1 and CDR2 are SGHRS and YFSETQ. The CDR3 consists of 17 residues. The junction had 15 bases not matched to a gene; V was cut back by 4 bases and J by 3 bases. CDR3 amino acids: CASSQDGGGRVDTEAFF. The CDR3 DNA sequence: TGCGCCAGCAGCCAGGATGGAGGGGGCAGGGTAGACACTGAAGCTTTCTTT.

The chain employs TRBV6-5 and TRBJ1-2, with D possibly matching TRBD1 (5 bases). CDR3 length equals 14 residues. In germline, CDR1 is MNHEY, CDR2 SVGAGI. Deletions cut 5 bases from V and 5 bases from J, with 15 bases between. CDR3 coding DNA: TGTGCCAGCAGTATCTCCGGGGGGTGGTATGGCTACACCTTC. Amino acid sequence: CASSISGGWYGYTF.

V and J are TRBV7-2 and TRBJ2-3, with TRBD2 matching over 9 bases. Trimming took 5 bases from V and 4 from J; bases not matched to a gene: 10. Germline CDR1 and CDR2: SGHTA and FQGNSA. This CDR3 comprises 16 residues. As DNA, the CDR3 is TGTGCCAGCAGCCCACTGGCGGGGGGGCCAGCAGATACGCAGTATTTT. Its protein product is CASSPLAGGPADTQYF.

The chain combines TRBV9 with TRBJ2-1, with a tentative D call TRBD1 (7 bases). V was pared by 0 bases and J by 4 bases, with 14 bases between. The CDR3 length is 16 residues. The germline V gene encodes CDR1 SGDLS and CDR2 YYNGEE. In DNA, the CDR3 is TGTGCCAGCAGCGTAGTAGGCAGGGGGGAATACAATGAGCAGTTCTTC. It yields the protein CASSVVGRGEYNEQFF.

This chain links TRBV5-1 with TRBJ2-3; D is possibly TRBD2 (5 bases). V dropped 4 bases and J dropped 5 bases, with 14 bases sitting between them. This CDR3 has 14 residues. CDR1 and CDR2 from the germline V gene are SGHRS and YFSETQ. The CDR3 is CASSPGLEKDTQYF. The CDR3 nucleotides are TGCGCCAGCAGCCCCGGACTGGAAAAAGATACGCAGTATTTT.

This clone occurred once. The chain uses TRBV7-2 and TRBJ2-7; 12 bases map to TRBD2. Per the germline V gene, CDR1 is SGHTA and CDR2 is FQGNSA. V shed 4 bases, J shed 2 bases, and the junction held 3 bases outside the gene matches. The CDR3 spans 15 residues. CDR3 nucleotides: TGTGCCAGCAGCTCCACTAGCGGGGGGACCTACGAGCAGTACTTC. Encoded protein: CASSSTSGGTYEQYF. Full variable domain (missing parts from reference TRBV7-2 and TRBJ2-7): GAGVSQSPSNKVTEKGKDVELRCDPISGHTALYWYRQSLGQGLEFLIYFQGNSAPDKSGLPSDRFSAERTGGSVSTLTIQRTQQEDSAVYLCASSSTSGGTYEQYFGPGTRLTVT.

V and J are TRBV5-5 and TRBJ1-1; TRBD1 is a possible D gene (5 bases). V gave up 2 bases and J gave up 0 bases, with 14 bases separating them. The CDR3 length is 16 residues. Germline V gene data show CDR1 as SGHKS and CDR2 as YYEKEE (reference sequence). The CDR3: CASSLSPDRVNTEAFF. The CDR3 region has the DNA TGTGCCAGCAGCTTAAGCCCAGACAGAGTGAACACTGAAGCTTTCTTT. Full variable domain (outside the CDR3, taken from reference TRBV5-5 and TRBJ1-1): DAGVTQSPTHLIKTRGQQVTLRCSPISGHKSVSWYQQVLGQGPQFIFQYYEKEERGRGNFPDRFSARQFPNYSSELNVNALLLGDSALYLCASSLSPDRVNTEAFFGQGTRLTVV.

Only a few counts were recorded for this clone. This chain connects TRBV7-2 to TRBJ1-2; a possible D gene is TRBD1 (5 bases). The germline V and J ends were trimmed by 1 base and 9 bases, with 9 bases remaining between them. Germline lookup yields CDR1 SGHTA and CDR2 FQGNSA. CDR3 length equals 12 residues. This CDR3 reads CASSLVAGRYTF. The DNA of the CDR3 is TGTGCCAGCAGCTTAGTCGCGGGACGCTACACCTTC.

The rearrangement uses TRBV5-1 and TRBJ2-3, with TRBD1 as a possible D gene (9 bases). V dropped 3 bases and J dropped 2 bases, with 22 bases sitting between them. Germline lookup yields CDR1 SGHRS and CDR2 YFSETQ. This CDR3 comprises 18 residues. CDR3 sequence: CASSSGTGPGGVTDTQYF. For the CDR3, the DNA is TGCGCCAGCAGCTCCGGGACAGGGCCCGGGGGGGTCACAGATACGCAGTATTTT.

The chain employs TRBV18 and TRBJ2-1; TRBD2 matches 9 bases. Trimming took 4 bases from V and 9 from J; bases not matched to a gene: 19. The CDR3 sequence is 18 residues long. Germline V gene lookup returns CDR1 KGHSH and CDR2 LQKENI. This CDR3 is CASSRIPSGALGNFEQFF. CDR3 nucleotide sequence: TGTGCCAGCTCACGAATCCCTAGCGGGGCGTTGGGTAATTTTGAGCAGTTCTTC. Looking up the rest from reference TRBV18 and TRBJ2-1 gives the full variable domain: NAGVMQNPRHLVRRRGQEARLRCSPMKGHSHVYWYRQLPEEGLKFMVYLQKENIIDESGMPKERFSAEFPKEGPSILRIQQVVRGDSAAYFCASSRIPSGALGNFEQFFGPGTRLTVL.

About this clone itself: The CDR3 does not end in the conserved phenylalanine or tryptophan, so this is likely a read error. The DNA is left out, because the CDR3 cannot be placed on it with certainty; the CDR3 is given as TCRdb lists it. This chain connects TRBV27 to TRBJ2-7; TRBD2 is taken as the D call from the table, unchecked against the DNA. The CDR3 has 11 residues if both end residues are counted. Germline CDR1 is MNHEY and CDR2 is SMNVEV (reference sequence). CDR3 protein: CASILGGETND.

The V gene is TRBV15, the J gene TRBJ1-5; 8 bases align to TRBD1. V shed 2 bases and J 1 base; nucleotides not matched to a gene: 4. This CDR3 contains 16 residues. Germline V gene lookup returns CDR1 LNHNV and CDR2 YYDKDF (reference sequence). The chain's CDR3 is CATSRTQGGSNQPQHF. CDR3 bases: TGTGCCACCAGCAGAACACAGGGGGGGAGCAATCAGCCCCAGCATTTT.